This TCR beta chain was identified in a study of T cell repertoires in cytomegalovirus infection. Study summary: CMV infection and matching HLA type were both indicated by public TCR beta signatures.

Germline assignment: CDR1 SGHTA and CDR2 FQGTGA. This CDR3 has 14 residues. TCRdb fed the reads into MiXCR, producing one record per CDR3 protein. The repertoire holds around 740,000 distinct CDR3 sequences, with about 40% as singletons. Details on this clonotype: One end of the junction is discordant with germline, which a read error may explain.

This rearrangement joins TRBV7-3 to TRBJ2-1; D gene unclear. The TCR originated in a human donor in good health (CMV status not recorded). Some clones in this sample may be carry-over from other donors' samples. Sequencing was done on a sample of PBMCs. CDR3 protein: CASSDHRDPNEPFF. CDR3 bases: TGTGCCAGCAGCGACCATAGAGACCCCAATGAGCCGTTCTTC.